The 31 T cell receptor beta chains in this list originate from one sample, sequenced in a study of T cells in narcolepsy. Produced via immunoSEQ multiplex PCR; TCRdb's table is partial and in-frame only. This table holds 20,000 to 25,000 clones, over 75% found once. Material for sequencing was memory (CD45RA-) CD4+ T cells from blood. The source is a human donor in good health.

The V gene is TRBV7-9, the J gene TRBJ1-5; possibly TRBD1 for D (5 bases). The V end lost 1 base, the J end lost 2 bases, and 6 bases lay between the germline ends. The CDR3 sequence is 14 residues long. Per germline, CDR1 SEHNR and CDR2 FQNEAQ (reference sequence). The CDR3 DNA reads as TGTGCCAGCAGCTTAGGGGGACGCAATCAGCCCCAGCATTTT. Residues: CASSLGGRNQPQHF.

The rearrangement uses TRBV18 and TRBJ1-1; D might be TRBD1 (6 bases). Trimming took 5 bases from V and 1 from J, leaving 8 bases between them. This CDR3 has 13 residues. CDR1 and CDR2 (germline): KGHSH, LQKENI. This CDR3 is CASSTQGNTEAFF. CDR3 DNA sequence: TGTGCCAGCTCAACACAGGGGAACACTGAAGCTTTCTTT. Full variable domain (outside the CDR3, taken from reference TRBV18 and TRBJ1-1): NAGVMQNPRHLVRRRGQEARLRCSPMKGHSHVYWYRQLPEEGLKFMVYLQKENIIDESGMPKERFSAEFPKEGPSILRIQQVVRGDSAAYFCASSTQGNTEAFFGQGTRLTVV.

This clone was recorded a few times. At one of its ends the junction is not consistent with the germline gene, which may arise from a read error. The rearrangement uses TRBV5-1 and TRBJ2-2, with D possibly TRBD2 on 5 matching bases. Germline V gene data show CDR1 as SGHRS and CDR2 as YFSETQ. The CDR3 has 11 amino acids. CDR3 in amino acids: CASSWHRGAVF. CDR3 DNA: TGCGCCAGCAGCTGGCACCGGGGAGCTGTTTTT.

The V and J genes are TRBV7-2 and TRBJ1-2; D is unresolved. With 5 bases removed from V and 3 bases from J, the gap between germline ends came to 16 bases. Germline CDR1 reads SGHTA; CDR2 reads FQGNSA. The length of the CDR3 is 15 residues. CDR3 nucleotides: TGTGCCAGCAGCCCCGCCCGGGGATGGGACTATGGCTACACCTTC. Amino acid sequence: CASSPARGWDYGYTF.

The CDR3 bases are TGTGCCAGTAGTGAGGGGGTCATACGGAGCAATCAGCCCCAGCATTTT. The encoded protein is CASSEGVIRSNQPQHF. The chain links TRBV19 to TRBJ1-5, with a tentative D call TRBD1 (6 bases). Germline CDR1 is LNHDA and CDR2 is SQIVND (reference sequence). Trimming removed 5 bases from V and 1 base from J, with 15 bases in between. This CDR3 contains 16 residues.

This chain joins TRBV5-1 and TRBJ2-3; D is unresolved. The germline V gene encodes CDR1 SGHRS and CDR2 YFSETQ. The CDR3 covers 16 residues. Trimming left V 6 bases short and J 0 bases short, with 17 bases between. The CDR3 loop is CASTPPSSISTDTQYF. As DNA, the CDR3 is TGCGCCAGCACCCCGCCCAGCAGTATCAGCACAGATACGCAGTATTTT.

This clone was observed a single time. V is TRBV15 and J is TRBJ2-3; D may be TRBD1 (5 bases). Germline V gives CDR1 LNHNV, CDR2 YYDKDF (reference sequence). CDR3 size: 16 residues. Trimming removed 0 bases from V and 1 base from J, with 11 bases in between. The chain's CDR3 is CATSRDQGQGTDTQYF. For the CDR3, the DNA is TGTGCCACCAGCAGAGATCAGGGCCAGGGCACAGATACGCAGTATTTT.

The sample holds one count of this clone. V is TRBV9 and J is TRBJ2-7; 10 bases agree with TRBD2. There are 16 residues in the CDR3. CDR1 and CDR2 from the germline V gene are SGDLS and YYNGEE. Trimming took 2 bases from V and 5 from J; bases not matched to a gene: 10. In DNA form, the CDR3 reads TGTGCCAGCAGCGTGAGCGGGAGGGCCGAGGTACACGAGCAGTACTTC. Amino acids: CASSVSGRAEVHEQYF.

This chain joins TRBV14 and TRBJ2-1, with TRBD1 matching over 10 bases. Germline CDR1 is SGHDN and CDR2 is FVKESK. Unmatched junction bases numbered 10, after V lost 5 bases and J lost 9 bases. The CDR3 sequence is 15 residues long. The DNA of the CDR3 is TGTGCCAGCAGCGCGGGACAGGGGACCTTGAGTGAGCAGTTCTTC. Translated: CASSAGQGTLSEQFF.

Of note for this clone: A far larger clone lies a single base away; this is likely a read error. This rearrangement joins TRBV10-3 to TRBJ1-5, with unresolved D. Trimming left V 8 bases short and J 1 base short, with 15 bases between. The germline V gene encodes CDR1 ENHRY and CDR2 SYGVKD. There are 15 residues in the CDR3. CDR3 sequence: CAICVGEYSNQPQHF. The CDR3 DNA sequence: TGTGCCATCTGTGTCGGAGAATACAGCAATCAGCCCCAGCATTTT.

The genes are TRBV28 and TRBJ2-1; 9 nucleotides align to TRBD2. Germline CDR1 is MDHEN and CDR2 is SYDVKM. The V segment lost 1 base and the J segment 5 bases; nucleotides outside the gene matches: 6. CDR3 length: 16 amino acids. The CDR3 bases are TGTGCCAGCAGTTTATTACCTAGCGGGGCCAACAATGAGCAGTTCTTC. This sequence encodes CASSLLPSGANNEQFF.

The CDR3 reads CASSLTQAYEQYF. CDR3 DNA sequence: TGTGCCAGCAGCTTAACTCAGGCCTACGAGCAGTACTTC. The chain recombines TRBV7-2 with TRBJ2-7, with no clear D. The CDR3 is 13 amino acids. V lost 2 bases to trimming and J lost 2 bases, with 7 bases between them. The V gene's germline CDR1 is SGHTA and CDR2 FQGNSA.

The chain has TRBV28 and TRBJ2-2; 11 nucleotides agree with TRBD1. Germline CDR1 and CDR2: MDHEN and SYDVKM. Unmatched junction bases numbered 7, after V lost 3 bases and J lost 7 bases. The CDR3 length is 16 residues. The CDR3 spells CASSFGDRGAIGELFF. CDR3 coding DNA: TGTGCCAGCAGTTTTGGGGACAGGGGGGCGATCGGGGAGCTGTTTTTT.

Only a few counts were recorded for this clone. The gene calls are TRBV7-2 and TRBJ2-7; no clear D gene. Trimming took off 1 base at V and 0 bases at J, with 7 bases between the two ends. Germline values: CDR1 SGHTA, CDR2 FQGNSA. The CDR3 runs to 14 residues. CDR3 in amino acids: CASSLDTVSYEQYF. The CDR3 DNA reads as TGTGCCAGCAGCTTAGATACGGTCTCCTACGAGCAGTACTTC. The full variable domain, its missing parts supplied by reference TRBV7-2 and TRBJ2-7, is GAGVSQSPSNKVTEKGKDVELRCDPISGHTALYWYRQSLGQGLEFLIYFQGNSAPDKSGLPSDRFSAERTGGSVSTLTIQRTQQEDSAVYLCASSLDTVSYEQYFGPGTRLTVT.

The chain joins TRBV5-4 to TRBJ2-1, with 8 nucleotides matching TRBD2. V dropped 0 bases and J dropped 9; count of bases not matched to a gene: 11. Germline V lookup: CDR1 SGHNT, CDR2 YYREEE (reference sequence). The CDR3 is made up of 16 amino acids. Written as DNA, the CDR3 is TGTGCCAGCAGCTTGGCCGCGGTATCGGGAGGGTTTGAGCAGTTCTTC. The encoded protein is CASSLAAVSGGFEQFF.

The chain employs TRBV19 and TRBJ1-6; perhaps TRBD1 as D (5 bases). CDR1 is LNHDA and CDR2 is SQIVND in the germline V gene (reference sequence). The ends were cut back, 3 bases at V and 6 bases at J, with 6 bases in the middle. The CDR3 length is 13 residues. The CDR3 spells CASSIGGNSPLHF. The CDR3 DNA reads TGTGCCAGTAGTATTGGGGGTAATTCACCCCTCCACTTT.

The chain uses TRBV6-5 and TRBJ2-2, with D possibly matching TRBD1 (6 bases). The V gene lost 7 bases and the J gene lost 5 bases, with 17 bases spanning the gap. Germline V gives CDR1 MNHEY, CDR2 SVGAGI. The CDR3 consists of 15 residues. In DNA form, the CDR3 reads TGTGCCAGCACCGCGGACAGTTTGGGGACCGGGGAGCTGTTTTTT. This translates into CASTADSLGTGELFF.

Remarks on this clone: Other DNA sequences within the sample encode an identical CDR3. V gene TRBV2 combines with J gene TRBJ1-1; D is uncertain. Germline V gene lookup returns CDR1 SNHLY and CDR2 FYNNEI. The CDR3 spans 14 residues. V lost 8 bases, J lost 0 bases, and 13 bases lay in between. The CDR3 DNA sequence: TGTGCCAGCCTCGGGCAGCCTATGAACACTGAAGCTTTCTTT. Encoded protein: CASLGQPMNTEAFF.

The gene calls are TRBV28 and TRBJ2-5, with 7 bases lining up with TRBD1. The CDR3 has 14 amino acids. Per the germline V gene, CDR1 is MDHEN and CDR2 is SYDVKM. Trimming took 5 bases from V and 4 from J; bases not matched to a gene: 7. CDR3 in amino acids: CASSQTGVGETQYF. The DNA for the CDR3 is TGTGCCAGCAGTCAAACAGGGGTTGGAGAGACCCAGTACTTC. Filled out from reference TRBV28 and TRBJ2-5, the complete variable domain reads DVKVTQSSRYLVKRTGEKVFLECVQDMDHENMFWYRQDPGLGLRLIYFSYDVKMKEKGDIPEGYSVSREKKERFSLILESASTNQTSMYLCASSQTGVGETQYFGPGTRLLVL.

The V gene is TRBV9, the J gene TRBJ2-7; 7 bases are a match to TRBD2. Germline loops: CDR1 SGDLS, CDR2 YYNGEE. The length of the CDR3 is 15 residues. J gave up 3 bases and V 3 bases, and 9 bases lay outside the gene matches. In DNA, the CDR3 is TGTGCCAGCAGCGAGGGAGGGTCGAGCAGCTACGAGCAGTACTTC. This sequence encodes CASSEGGSSSYEQYF.

This chain links TRBV4-3 with TRBJ2-7, with D uncertain. Germline CDR1 reads LGHNA; CDR2 reads YSLEER. The V and J ends lost 1 base and 2 bases respectively, with 12 bases between them. The CDR3 has 15 amino acids. CDR3 amino acids: CASSQGQVGTYEQYF. CDR3 DNA sequence: TGCGCCAGCAGCCAAGGCCAGGTTGGTACCTACGAGCAGTACTTC.

The V call is TRBV4-2, the J call TRBJ1-2; 7 bases align to TRBD1. This CDR3 has 14 residues. The germline V gene encodes CDR1 LGHNA and CDR2 YNFKEQ. J was trimmed by 2 bases and V by 5 bases; bases with no gene match: 5. CDR3 loop: CASSDSGQNYGYTF. The DNA for the CDR3 is TGTGCCAGCAGCGACTCGGGACAGAACTATGGCTACACCTTC.

V and J are TRBV10-3 and TRBJ2-5; D is possibly TRBD1 or TRBD2 (6 bases each). V was clipped by 7 bases and J by 1 base, with 10 bases between them. From germline, CDR1 is ENHRY and CDR2 SYGVKD. This CDR3 region has 13 residues. CDR3 sequence reads: CAITGGPQETQYF. CDR3 in DNA: TGTGCCATCACCGGGGGCCCCCAAGAGACCCAGTACTTC.

The chain couples TRBV5-1 to TRBJ1-4; no definite D call. Germline assignment: CDR1 SGHRS and CDR2 YFSETQ. The CDR3 has 14 residues. Trimming took off 2 bases at V and 0 bases at J, with 5 bases between the two ends. The CDR3 sequence: CASSFRATNEKLFF. CDR3 DNA: TGCGCCAGCAGCTTTAGGGCAACTAATGAAAAACTGTTTTTT.

This chain links TRBV7-9 with TRBJ2-5; D gene uncertain. The J call may be mistaken, given a closer DNA end match to TRBJ2-7. The CDR3 extends over 14 amino acids. The germline CDR1 and CDR2 sequences are SEHNR and FQNEAQ (reference sequence). The CDR3 coding sequence is TGTGCCAGCAGCTTAGAAATCGGCGCCTACGAGCAGTACTTC. Protein product: CASSLEIGAYEQYF.

As regards this clone: Other DNA sequences of this sample code for an identical CDR3. Written as DNA, the CDR3 is TGTGCCGGATCCGGGACGGTCTATGGCTACACCTTC. This encodes CAGSGTVYGYTF. V usage is TRBV28 and J usage is TRBJ1-2, with D perhaps TRBD1 (5 bases). With 11 bases removed from V and 4 bases from J, the gap between germline ends came to 14 bases. Germline V gene data show CDR1 as MDHEN and CDR2 as SYDVKM. CDR3 length: 12 amino acids.

The chain combines TRBV4-3 with TRBJ1-1; possible D gene TRBD1, 5 bases. The V and J ends lost 4 bases and 2 bases respectively, with 14 bases between them. This CDR3 has 15 residues. Germline V CDR1 and CDR2: LGHNA, YSLEER. Here the CDR3 DNA reads TGCGCCAGCAGCCGGCCGACAGTGACAAACACTGAAGCTTTCTTT. It translates to CASSRPTVTNTEAFF.

This clone has just one count. The chain employs TRBV4-3 and TRBJ2-5; D may be TRBD1 (6 bases). In germline, CDR1 is LGHNA, CDR2 YSLEER. This CDR3 is 15 amino acids long. Trimming removed 4 bases at V and 2 bases at J, with 14 bases between. CDR3 sequence reads: CASSLIYTGQETQYF. In DNA form, the CDR3 reads TGCGCCAGCAGCCTCATATATACAGGGCAAGAGACCCAGTACTTC.

The J gene is TRBJ2-3, the V gene TRBV5-1; no reliable D call. The germline V gene has CDR1 SGHRS and CDR2 YFSETQ. CDR3 length equals 12 residues. Trimming removed 2 bases at V and 5 bases at J, with 6 bases between. This CDR3 reads CASSFGQDTQYF. CDR3 nucleotides: TGCGCCAGCAGCTTTGGGCAAGATACGCAGTATTTT.

This chain uses TRBV27 with TRBJ2-3; TRBD1 matches at 10 bases. The CDR3 runs 15 residues. Germline CDR1 reads MNHEY; CDR2 reads SMNVEV (reference sequence). Trimming at V came to 7 bases and at J to 4 bases, leaving 8 bases not matched to a gene. DNA for the CDR3: TGTGCCAGCACCCCCCGGGACAGGGGATCAGATACGCAGTATTTT. This gives the protein CASTPRDRGSDTQYF.

V gene TRBV2 combines with J gene TRBJ2-3; TRBD2 agrees at 11 bases. Germline V gene lookup returns CDR1 SNHLY and CDR2 FYNNEI. The trim removed 6 bases at V and 6 bases at J, leaving 11 bases unmatched. The CDR3 is made up of 16 amino acids. In nucleotides, the CDR3 is TGTGCCAGCAGCTCCCGACTAGCGGGAATAGGTGATACGCAGTATTTT. Its translation: CASSSRLAGIGDTQYF.